The rows below give T cell receptor beta chains drawn from one sample of a study of regulatory T cells in long-lasting Graves disease. TCRdb analysed the multiplex PCR reads with MiXCR anew, one entry per CDR3 protein. This table has some 250,000 distinct CDR3 sequences, 20% appearing once. This specimen was peripheral blood mononuclear cells (PBMCs), taken at new diagnosis, from a patient treated with antithyroid drugs. The source of these receptors is a female donor with Graves disease. Both conserved end residues are part of each CDR3. Each record gives: D gene, J gene, V gene, clone size, CDR3 DNA, CDR3 protein. The D gene is left open where the match is weak. The size field is filled for only some rows; it gives once, few, many or a size class.

>.|TRBJ2-5|TRBV7-9|many
TGTGCCAGCAGCGGGCGGACAGTAGGAGAGACCCAGTACTTC
CASSGRTVGETQYF
>TRBD1|TRBJ2-5|TRBV15|many
TGTGCCACCAGCAGAGACCCGGGACAGCAAGAGACCCAGTACTTC
CATSRDPGQQETQYF
>.|TRBJ1-1|TRBV3-1|many
TGTGCCAGCAGCCCTCAGCGGACGGGGGGTACTGAAGCTTTCTTT
CASSPQRTGGTEAFF
>.|TRBJ2-7|TRBV2|many
TGCGCCAGCAGGGGACCGGGACCTAAAGGCGAGCAGTACTTC
CASRGPGPKGEQYF
>.|TRBJ2-3|TRBV15|many
TGTGCCACCAGCAGAGATAAGAGCGGACTGCAGTATTTT
CATSRDKSGLQYF
>.|TRBJ2-3|TRBV19|.
TGTGCCAGTAGTATGGGGCAGATATATCCTAGCACAGATACGCAGTATTTT
CASSMGQIYPSTDTQYF
>.|TRBJ1-3|TRBV7-9|few
TGTGCCAGCAGCTTTGGGACTGGAAACACCATATATTTT
CASSFGTGNTIYF
>TRBD2|TRBJ2-7|TRBV7-2|many
TGTGCCAGCAGCTTTACTAGCGGAACCTACGAGCAGTACTTC
CASSFTSGTYEQYF
>TRBD1|TRBJ1-4|TRBV29-1|many
TGCAGCGTTGGAGTAGGGACAGGGAATGAAAAACTGTTTTTT
CSVGVGTGNEKLFF
>.|TRBJ2-3|TRBV5-1|many
TGCGCCAGCAGCGTCACCGGGGCCTCCAATACGCAGTATTTT
CASSVTGASNTQYF
>.|TRBJ1-1|TRBV2|many
TGTGCCAGCAGTGTTCAGAGGGCTGAAGCTTTCTTT
CASSVQRAEAFF
>.|TRBJ1-2|TRBV7-2|.
TGTGCCAGCAGCTTAGCAGGCACGGGGGGCAGTGGCTACACCTTC
CASSLAGTGGSGYTF
>.|TRBJ2-3|TRBV2|many
TGTGCCAGCAGGTTTAGCGTCACAGATACGCAGTATTTT
CASRFSVTDTQYF
>.|TRBJ2-2|TRBV24-1|many
TGTGCCACCAGTGTGAACGGGGAGCTGTTTTTT
CATSVNGELFF
>.|TRBJ2-2|TRBV18|many
TGTGCCAGCTCACCACCACCTAGCCACTTTACCGGGGAGCTGTTTTTT
CASSPPPSHFTGELFF
>.|TRBJ2-3|TRBV5-1|many
TGCGCCAGCAGCGTAGAGGACTTGTTCACAGATACGCAGTATTTT
CASSVEDLFTDTQYF